The clone carrying this T cell receptor beta chain was seen a handful of times. Its antigen is unidentified. The authors made TCR beta libraries by quantitative 5'-RACE with molecular barcodes. TCRdb passed the 5' RACE reads through MiXCR, listing each CDR3 protein once. The repertoire holds some 800,000 distinct CDR3 sequences, 12% seen once, with 0.45% to 0.6% in the top ten. Germline V gene data show CDR1 as SQVTM and CDR2 as ANQGSEA. CDR3 length: 14 amino acids. Trimming removed 7 bases at V and 3 bases at J, with 17 bases between. These data originate in a study of CD8 T cells in ankylosing spondylitis. Overall study results and limits: What seemed typical of ankylosing spondylitis blood was a TCR beta motif built from 8 or 9 highly homologous variants. Earlier authors reported some of these motif variants in reactive arthritis synovial fluid and blood. Reportedly, significant enrichment of disease-linked clones occurred in matched ankylosing spondylitis synovial fluid. With a CD8+ phenotype, disease-linked clones were relatively rare in peripheral blood.

The clonotype was recovered from a male donor with ankylosing spondylitis. The chain uses TRBV29-1 and TRBJ2-3; D not certain. The sequenced material came from blood, either unsorted or a sorted T cell fraction (not recorded which). The CDR3 nucleotides read TGCAGCGCCGAGGAAGGGCTGGGGACAGATACGCAGTATTTT. Translation: CSAEEGLGTDTQYF.